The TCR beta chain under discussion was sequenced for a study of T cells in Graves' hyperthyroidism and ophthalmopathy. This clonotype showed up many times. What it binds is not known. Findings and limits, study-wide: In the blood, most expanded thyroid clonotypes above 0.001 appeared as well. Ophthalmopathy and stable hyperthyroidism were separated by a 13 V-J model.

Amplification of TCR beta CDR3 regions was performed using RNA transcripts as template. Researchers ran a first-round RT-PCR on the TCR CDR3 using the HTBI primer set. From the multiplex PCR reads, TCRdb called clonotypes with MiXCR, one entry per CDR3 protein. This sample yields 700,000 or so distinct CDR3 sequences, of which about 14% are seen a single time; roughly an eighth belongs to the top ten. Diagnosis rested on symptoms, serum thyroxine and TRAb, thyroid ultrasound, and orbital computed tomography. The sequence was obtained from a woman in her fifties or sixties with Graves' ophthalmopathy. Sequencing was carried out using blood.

CDR3 sequence reads: CASGSETNRQKGLNQPQHF. DNA of the CDR3: TGTGCTAGTGGTTCAGAAACGAACCGACAAAAGGGGCTCAATCAGCCCCAGCATTTT. V is TRBV12-5 and J is TRBJ1-5, with a possible D match to TRBD1 (5 bases). The germline V and J ends were trimmed by 4 bases and 3 bases, with 25 bases remaining between them. Germline CDR1 and CDR2: LGHNT and FRNRAP. There are 19 residues in the CDR3.